This T cell receptor (beta chain) was found in a study of identical twins. This clonotype has more than one count but fewer than ten. Trimming cost V 0 bases and J 0 bases, with 10 bases left between them. CDR3 length equals 16 residues. Germline loops: CDR1 SGHRS, CDR2 YFSETQ. TCRdb reprocessed the 5' RACE reads via MiXCR and lists one record per CDR3 protein. Seen here are more than 250,000 distinct CDR3 sequences, under 9% observed once, and the top ten hold approximately 2.1%. The sample was also reused in another study, on yellow fever vaccine responses in identical twins.

The rearrangement uses TRBV5-1 and TRBJ2-1; D call uncertain. The TCR sequence derives from a woman between 18 and 29 years old in good health. Sequencing was done on a sample of memory (CD45RO+) T cells sorted from blood. The CDR3 loop is CASSLVGQTSYNEQFF. The DNA for the CDR3 is TGCGCCAGCAGCTTGGTAGGCCAGACCTCCTACAATGAGCAGTTCTTC.